These T cell receptor beta chains were read from a single sample in a study of blood T cell repertoires in COVID-19. Clones were read by immunoSEQ multiplex PCR, and TCRdb kept only the in-frame ones, dropping some. The sample contains around 310,000 clones, approximately 87% of which appear only once. Sequenced input: peripheral blood. These receptors were collected from a woman aged 45-65 years with active or convalescent COVID-19. The CDR3 runs from the conserved cysteine through the conserved F or W. Fields, in order: J gene, D gene, CDR3 length, clone size, V gene, CDR3 DNA, CDR3 protein. A D gene is named only where the DNA matches it firmly. Some rows mark clone size as missing; the rest say once, few, many or name a class of expanded clone.

J gene: TRBJ1-5
D gene: NA
CDR3 length: 14
clone size: NA
V gene: TRBV20-1
CDR3 DNA: TGCAGTGCTAGTTCAGGATCCCAAAATCAGCCCCAGCATTTT
CDR3 protein: CSASSGSQNQPQHF

J gene: TRBJ1-6
D gene: TRBD1
CDR3 length: 15
clone size: NA
V gene: TRBV5-6
CDR3 DNA: TGTGCCAGCAGCTTAGTGACAGGGGTTAATTCACCCCTCCACTTT
CDR3 protein: CASSLVTGVNSPLHF

J gene: TRBJ2-1
D gene: TRBD2
CDR3 length: 18
clone size: once
V gene: TRBV5-1
CDR3 DNA: TGCGCCAGCAGCTTGGAGGGAGGGAACCCAAGCTCCTACAATGAGCAGTTCTTC
CDR3 protein: CASSLEGGNPSSYNEQFF

J gene: TRBJ2-7
D gene: TRBD1
CDR3 length: 12
clone size: NA
V gene: TRBV7-9
CDR3 DNA: TGTGCCAGCAGCCGCGACAGGGACGAGCAGTACTTC
CDR3 protein: CASSRDRDEQYF

J gene: TRBJ2-7
D gene: TRBD2
CDR3 length: 14
clone size: NA
V gene: TRBV28
CDR3 DNA: TGTGCCAGCAGTCCAGCGGGATACTCCTACGAGCAGTACTTC
CDR3 protein: CASSPAGYSYEQYF

J gene: TRBJ1-4
D gene: NA
CDR3 length: 12
clone size: NA
V gene: TRBV7-9
CDR3 DNA: TGTGCCAGCAGCTTCTACGGTGAAAAACTGTTTTTT
CDR3 protein: CASSFYGEKLFF

J gene: TRBJ2-4
D gene: TRBD2
CDR3 length: 19
clone size: NA
V gene: TRBV6-1
CDR3 DNA: TGTGCCAGCAGTGAGCGGGGACTAGCGGGGACAATAGCCAAAAACATTCAGTACTTC
CDR3 protein: CASSERGLAGTIAKNIQYF

J gene: TRBJ1-2
D gene: TRBD1
CDR3 length: 14
clone size: NA
V gene: TRBV30
CDR3 DNA: TGTGCCTGGAGCGCGACAGGGAGGAGTTATGGCTACACCTTC
CDR3 protein: CAWSATGRSYGYTF

J gene: TRBJ2-7
D gene: NA
CDR3 length: 13
clone size: NA
V gene: TRBV30
CDR3 DNA: TGTGCCTGGAGCCTAGGGACTTACAGGGAGCAGTACTTC
CDR3 protein: CAWSLGTYREQYF

J gene: TRBJ1-1
D gene: NA
CDR3 length: 14
clone size: NA
V gene: TRBV18
CDR3 DNA: TGTGCCAGCTCACCTCCCACAGGGCCCACTGAAGCTTTCTTT
CDR3 protein: CASSPPTGPTEAFF

J gene: TRBJ2-7
D gene: TRBD2
CDR3 length: 15
clone size: NA
V gene: TRBV11-2
CDR3 DNA: TGTGCCAGCAGCTTAGGGGGGACTAGCGGGAGAGACGGGCACTTC
CDR3 protein: CASSLGGTSGRDGHF

J gene: TRBJ1-5
D gene: TRBD1
CDR3 length: 14
clone size: few
V gene: TRBV2
CDR3 DNA: TGTGCCAGCAGTGCGGACAGGGGACGACAGCCCCAGCATTTT
CDR3 protein: CASSADRGRQPQHF

J gene: TRBJ2-1
D gene: TRBD2
CDR3 length: 17
clone size: NA
V gene: TRBV3-1/TRBV3-2
CDR3 DNA: TGTGCCAGCAGCCAAGCTCCTAGCGGTTTCTCCTACAATGAGCAGTTCTTC
CDR3 protein: CASSQAPSGFSYNEQFF

J gene: TRBJ1-3
D gene: TRBD1
CDR3 length: 16
clone size: NA
V gene: TRBV9
CDR3 DNA: TGTGCCAGCAGCGTTATCGGACAGGGCTCTGGAAACACCATATATTTT
CDR3 protein: CASSVIGQGSGNTIYF

J gene: TRBJ1-2
D gene: NA
CDR3 length: 13
clone size: NA
V gene: TRBV7-8
CDR3 DNA: TGTGCCAGCAGCCGGGAGGTTACTCAGGGCTACACCTTC
CDR3 protein: CASSREVTQGYTF

J gene: TRBJ2-1
D gene: TRBD2
CDR3 length: 13
clone size: NA
V gene: TRBV27
CDR3 DNA: TGTGCCAGCACCGAGATCGGGGGGTCCGAGCAGTTCTTC
CDR3 protein: CASTEIGGSEQFF

J gene: TRBJ2-1
D gene: NA
CDR3 length: 13
clone size: NA
V gene: TRBV15
CDR3 DNA: TGTGCCACCAGCAGAGACAACGAGGGTGAGCAGTTCTTC
CDR3 protein: CATSRDNEGEQFF

J gene: TRBJ1-1
D gene: NA
CDR3 length: 13
clone size: NA
V gene: TRBV4-3
CDR3 DNA: TGCGCCAGCAGCCGGACAGCGAACACTGAAGCTTTCTTT
CDR3 protein: CASSRTANTEAFF

J gene: TRBJ2-5
D gene: TRBD2
CDR3 length: 15
clone size: NA
V gene: TRBV2
CDR3 DNA: TGTGCCAGCACGCCCGGGACTAGCGGGTCTGAGACCCAGTACTTC
CDR3 protein: CASTPGTSGSETQYF

J gene: TRBJ2-3
D gene: NA
CDR3 length: 14
clone size: NA
V gene: TRBV2
CDR3 DNA: TGTGCCAGCAGTGAAGGACCAGGGGGGGATACGCAGTATTTT
CDR3 protein: CASSEGPGGDTQYF

J gene: TRBJ2-7
D gene: NA
CDR3 length: 15
clone size: few
V gene: TRBV15
CDR3 DNA: TGTGCCACCAGCAGAGATACTCAGGGTTCCTACGAGCAGTACTTC
CDR3 protein: CATSRDTQGSYEQYF

J gene: TRBJ1-2
D gene: NA
CDR3 length: 13
clone size: NA
V gene: TRBV4-1
CDR3 DNA: TGCGCCAGCAGCCAAGAGGGGAGCTATGGCTACACCTTC
CDR3 protein: CASSQEGSYGYTF

J gene: TRBJ2-7
D gene: TRBD2
CDR3 length: 15
clone size: NA
V gene: TRBV4-1
CDR3 DNA: TGCGCCAGCAGCCAAGGGACTAGCGGCACCTACGAGCAGTACTTC
CDR3 protein: CASSQGTSGTYEQYF

J gene: TRBJ2-7
D gene: NA
CDR3 length: 15
clone size: NA
V gene: TRBV5-1
CDR3 DNA: TGCGCCAGCAGCTTGGGGCATTCGGGTTCCTACGAGCAGTACTTC
CDR3 protein: CASSLGHSGSYEQYF

J gene: TRBJ1-5
D gene: TRBD1
CDR3 length: 16
clone size: NA
V gene: TRBV6-5
CDR3 DNA: TGTGCCAGCAGTTACGACGACAGGGGACTCAATCAGCCCCAGCATTTT
CDR3 protein: CASSYDDRGLNQPQHF

J gene: TRBJ2-7
D gene: NA
CDR3 length: 14
clone size: NA
V gene: TRBV7-2
CDR3 DNA: TGTGCCAGCCAGTTACAACAGGGCTCCTACGAGCAGTACTTC
CDR3 protein: CASQLQQGSYEQYF

J gene: TRBJ2-7
D gene: TRBD2
CDR3 length: 15
clone size: NA
V gene: TRBV2
CDR3 DNA: TGTGCCAGCAAAGGTCATGACAGCGGGAGTGGCGAGCAGTACTTC
CDR3 protein: CASKGHDSGSGEQYF

J gene: TRBJ2-1
D gene: TRBD2
CDR3 length: 17
clone size: NA
V gene: TRBV7-3
CDR3 DNA: TGTGCCAGCAGCCCCACCCGGGTAGCGGGGACCTACAATGAGCAGTTCTTC
CDR3 protein: CASSPTRVAGTYNEQFF

J gene: TRBJ1-6
D gene: TRBD1
CDR3 length: 15
clone size: few
V gene: TRBV28
CDR3 DNA: TGTGCCAGCAGCCCGCCCGGGACAGGGGCTTCACCCCTCCACTTT
CDR3 protein: CASSPPGTGASPLHF

J gene: TRBJ2-1
D gene: NA
CDR3 length: 18
clone size: NA
V gene: TRBV14
CDR3 DNA: TGTGCCAGCAGCCAAGATATTCAGGGGCTAGCGGAATACAATGAGCAGTTCTTC
CDR3 protein: CASSQDIQGLAEYNEQFF

J gene: TRBJ2-7
D gene: NA
CDR3 length: 16
clone size: few
V gene: TRBV5-1
CDR3 DNA: TGCGCCAGCAGCTTGGACGGCGGGGGCATCTCCTACGAGCAGTACTTC
CDR3 protein: CASSLDGGGISYEQYF

J gene: TRBJ2-5
D gene: TRBD2
CDR3 length: 15
clone size: NA
V gene: TRBV7-3
CDR3 DNA: TGTGCCAGCAGCTTAACGGGGACTAGCGGGGAGACCCAGTACTTC
CDR3 protein: CASSLTGTSGETQYF

J gene: TRBJ2-4
D gene: TRBD2
CDR3 length: 20
clone size: NA
V gene: TRBV3-1/TRBV3-2
CDR3 DNA: TGTGCCAGCAGCCCGATCCTCCGGGGGGTGAAAAAAGGAGCCAAAAACATTCAGTACTTC
CDR3 protein: CASSPILRGVKKGAKNIQYF

J gene: TRBJ1-2
D gene: TRBD1
CDR3 length: 14
clone size: NA
V gene: TRBV7-2
CDR3 DNA: TGTGCCAGCAGCGGGACAGGGGCTCGAGTTGGCTACACCTTC
CDR3 protein: CASSGTGARVGYTF

J gene: TRBJ2-7
D gene: NA
CDR3 length: 13
clone size: NA
V gene: TRBV6-5
CDR3 DNA: TGTGCCAGCAGCCACGGGGGTGAATACGAGCAGTACTTC
CDR3 protein: CASSHGGEYEQYF

J gene: TRBJ1-5
D gene: TRBD1
CDR3 length: 16
clone size: NA
V gene: TRBV6-6
CDR3 DNA: TGTGCCAGCAGTTCCCCAGACAGGGGGCTCGGTCAGCCCCAGCATTTT
CDR3 protein: CASSSPDRGLGQPQHF

J gene: TRBJ1-2
D gene: NA
CDR3 length: 15
clone size: NA
V gene: TRBV2
CDR3 DNA: TGTGCCTATCCGGGTCTACGACGGGATCTTGGAGGCTACACCTTC
CDR3 protein: CAYPGLRRDLGGYTF

J gene: TRBJ2-7
D gene: NA
CDR3 length: 13
clone size: NA
V gene: TRBV6-4
CDR3 DNA: TGTGCCAGCAGTGACCAGGAGGGTACATCCCAGTACTTC
CDR3 protein: CASSDQEGTSQYF

J gene: TRBJ2-7
D gene: NA
CDR3 length: 11
clone size: NA
V gene: TRBV5-1
CDR3 DNA: TGCGCCAGCAGTTCCGCCTACGAGCAGTACTTC
CDR3 protein: CASSSAYEQYF

J gene: TRBJ2-1
D gene: TRBD2
CDR3 length: 21
clone size: NA
V gene: TRBV19
CDR3 DNA: TGTGCCAGTAGAAAAGAGGGACTAGCGGGAGTTGTCCAAGGGCTTTACAATGAGCAGTTCTTC
CDR3 protein: CASRKEGLAGVVQGLYNEQFF

J gene: TRBJ1-1
D gene: NA
CDR3 length: 13
clone size: NA
V gene: TRBV7-9
CDR3 DNA: TGTGCCAGCAGCTTTGGTCGAGGCGCTGAAGCTTTCTTT
CDR3 protein: CASSFGRGAEAFF